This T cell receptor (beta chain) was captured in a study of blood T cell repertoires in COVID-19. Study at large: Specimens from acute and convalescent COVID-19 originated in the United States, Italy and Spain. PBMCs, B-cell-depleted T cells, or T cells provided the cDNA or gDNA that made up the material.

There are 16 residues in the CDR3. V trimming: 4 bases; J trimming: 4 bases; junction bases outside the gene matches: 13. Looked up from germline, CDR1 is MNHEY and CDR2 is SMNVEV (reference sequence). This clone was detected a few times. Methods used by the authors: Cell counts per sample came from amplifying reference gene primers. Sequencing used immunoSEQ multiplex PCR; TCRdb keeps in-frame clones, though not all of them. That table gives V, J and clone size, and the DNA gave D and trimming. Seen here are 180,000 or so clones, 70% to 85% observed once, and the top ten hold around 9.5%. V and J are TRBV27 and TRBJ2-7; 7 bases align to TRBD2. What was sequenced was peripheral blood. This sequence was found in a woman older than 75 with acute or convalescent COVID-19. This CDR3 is CASSSTSLFPIYEQYF. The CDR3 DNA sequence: TGTGCCAGCAGTTCGACTAGCTTATTCCCAATTTACGAGCAGTACTTC.